This T cell receptor beta chain was obtained from a study of STAT3 mutations in large granular lymphocyte leukemia. Study results and limitations: Samples missed the first appearance of the clone. At least one immunodominant TCR beta clonotype appeared in every T-cell large granular lymphocyte leukemia patient.

Libraries were prepared by immunoSEQ multiplex PCR; TCRdb keeps only in-frame clonotypes and omits some of them. The data contain roughly 46,000 clones, about 81% of them singletons. On this clone itself: Its antigen is still unknown.

This CDR3 spans 14 amino acids. Looked up from germline, CDR1 is SNHLY and CDR2 is FYNNEI. The trim removed 6 bases at V and 6 bases at J, leaving 9 bases unmatched. The specimen sequenced was PBMCs. The TCR originated in a human donor with T large granular lymphocyte leukemia. Some clones in this sample may be carry-over from other donors' samples. This chain uses TRBV2 with TRBJ2-7; 9 bases are a match to TRBD1. CDR3 sequence: CASRPGTGFGEQYF. The CDR3 DNA sequence: TGTGCCAGCAGACCCGGGACAGGGTTCGGCGAGCAGTACTTC.